Shown below are 22 T cell receptor beta chains from a single sample sequenced in a study of blood T cell repertoires in COVID-19. The repertoire was sequenced with immunoSEQ multiplex PCR; TCRdb's copy has only in-frame clones and lacks some. Seen here are 120,000 to 150,000 clones, more than 75% observed once, and the top ten hold around 13%. Specimen: peripheral blood. The receptors here all came from a man older than 75 with acute or convalescent COVID-19.

The V gene is TRBV18, the J gene TRBJ1-1, with D uncertain. Trimming removed 5 bases at V and 1 base at J, with 8 bases between. Germline V lookup: CDR1 KGHSH, CDR2 LQKENI. The CDR3 spans 13 residues. DNA for the CDR3: TGTGCCAGCTCATCCGGTCGGAACACTGAAGCTTTCTTT. Amino acids: CASSSGRNTEAFF.

This chain links TRBV19 with TRBJ2-2; 9 bases map to TRBD1. The germline CDR1 and CDR2 sequences are LNHDA and SQIVND (reference sequence). CDR3 length: 17 amino acids. The junction had 11 bases not matched to a gene; V was cut back by 5 bases and J by 4 bases. In nucleotides, the CDR3 is TGTGCCAGTAGTGGAGGACAGGGGCAGATTAGCACCGGGGAGCTGTTTTTT. This codes for CASSGGQGQISTGELFF.

The V and J genes are TRBV5-1 and TRBJ2-5, with a possible D match to TRBD1 (6 bases). This CDR3 comprises 13 residues. Germline CDR1 SGHRS, CDR2 YFSETQ. Between the trimmed V and J ends, which lost 3 bases and 5 bases, there was a span of 11 bases. The CDR3 reads CASSWQGHETQYF. CDR3 nucleotide sequence: TGCGCCAGCAGCTGGCAGGGGCACGAGACCCAGTACTTC.

The table lists this clone with a count of one. V is TRBV5-1 and J is TRBJ1-5, with 7 bases matching TRBD1. The length of the CDR3 is 15 residues. The V and J ends lost 0 bases and 5 bases, in that order; junction bases with no gene match: 5. Looked up from germline, CDR1 is SGHRS and CDR2 is YFSETQ. The CDR3 protein is CASSLGQGLDQPQHF. The CDR3 DNA sequence: TGCGCCAGCAGCTTGGGACAGGGTCTGGATCAGCCCCAGCATTTT.

The chain uses TRBV4-3 and TRBJ1-2; D uncertain. This CDR3 region has 15 residues. Germline CDR1 LGHNA, CDR2 YSLEER. With 1 base removed from V and 0 bases from J, the gap between germline ends came to 9 bases. The CDR3 loop is CASSQATHTNYGYTF. DNA of the CDR3: TGCGCCAGCAGCCAAGCGACACACACTAACTATGGCTACACCTTC.

The genes are TRBV4-2 and TRBJ2-3, with D maybe TRBD1 (6 bases). The germline V gene has CDR1 LGHNA and CDR2 YNFKEQ. With 2 bases removed from V and 4 bases from J, the gap between germline ends came to 13 bases. CDR3 length equals 15 residues. The CDR3 DNA reads TGTGCCAGCAGCCAAATGCGGCAGGGGTCAGATACGCAGTATTTT. Amino acid sequence: CASSQMRQGSDTQYF.

The chain links TRBV21-1 to TRBJ2-1; the D call in the table, TRBD2, was not verified against the DNA. TRBV21-1 is classified as a pseudogene. The CDR3 totals 17 residues. Here the CDR3 DNA reads TGTGCCAGCAGCAAAGCGCGGTTCCCACTTAGGAGGAATGAGCAGTTCTTC. Its translation is CASSKARFPLRRNEQFF.

The V and J genes are TRBV7-2 and TRBJ2-6; D remains unclear. The V and J ends lost 5 bases and 0 bases respectively, with 8 bases between them. Germline V gives CDR1 SGHTA, CDR2 FQGNSA. There are 15 residues in the CDR3. DNA of the CDR3: TGTGCCAGCAGCCTGCAGATCTCTGGGGCCAACGTCCTGACTTTC. Protein sequence: CASSLQISGANVLTF. The full variable domain, its missing parts supplied by reference TRBV7-2 and TRBJ2-6, is GAGVSQSPSNKVTEKGKDVELRCDPISGHTALYWYRQSLGQGLEFLIYFQGNSAPDKSGLPSDRFSAERTGGSVSTLTIQRTQQEDSAVYLCASSLQISGANVLTFGAGSRLTVL.

This clone has just one count. The chain carries TRBV19 and TRBJ1-2; 11 bases match TRBD1. V trimming: 5 bases; J trimming: 8 bases; junction bases outside the gene matches: 7. Germline V gene lookup returns CDR1 LNHDA and CDR2 SQIVND (reference sequence). The CDR3 spans 14 residues. In nucleotides, the CDR3 is TGTGCCAGTAGTCAGGACAGGGGGCTAATCGGCTACACCTTC. Translation: CASSQDRGLIGYTF. Variable domain in full (rest from reference TRBV19 and TRBJ1-2): DGGITQSPKYLFRKEGQNVTLSCEQNLNHDAMYWYRQDPGQGLRLIYYSQIVNDFQKGDIAEGYSVSREKKESFPLTVTSAQKNPTAFYLCASSQDRGLIGYTFGSGTRLTVV.

V is TRBV28 and J is TRBJ2-7, with unresolved D. The germline V and J ends were trimmed by 6 bases and 3 bases, with 15 bases remaining between them. The germline gives CDR1 MDHEN, CDR2 SYDVKM. The CDR3 length is 14 residues. The CDR3 nucleotides read TGTGCCAGCAGCCGTCCGGGTTTGATCTACGAGCAGTACTTC. Translating gives CASSRPGLIYEQYF.

This rearrangement joins TRBV2 to TRBJ2-7; 12 bases match TRBD1. J lost 4 bases, V lost 6 bases, and 10 bases had no gene match. The CDR3 has 16 residues. Germline-derived CDR1 and CDR2 are SNHLY and FYNNEI. The CDR3 sequence is CASRAAGTGGRYEQYF. The CDR3 coding sequence is TGTGCCAGCAGGGCCGCCGGGACAGGGGGCCGGTACGAGCAGTACTTC.

This chain connects TRBV5-4 to TRBJ2-5; the match to TRBD1 covers 7 bases. CDR1 SGHNT and CDR2 YYREEE come from the germline V gene (reference sequence). The CDR3 contains 14 residues. J lost 4 bases, V lost 2 bases, and 5 bases had no gene match. The CDR3 bases are TGTGCCAGCAGCTTCGAGGGGGCCTCAGAGACCCAGTACTTC. This sequence encodes CASSFEGASETQYF.

This clone was recorded once. This sequence joins TRBV29-1 and TRBJ2-1; D uncertain. V lost 4 bases to trimming and J lost 1 base, with 8 bases between them. The CDR3 contains 13 residues. Germline values: CDR1 SQVTM, CDR2 ANQGSEA. CDR3 sequence: CSVVHYSYNEQFF. CDR3 DNA sequence: TGCAGCGTTGTACACTATTCCTACAATGAGCAGTTCTTC.

The chain recombines TRBV7-9 with TRBJ2-1; D call uncertain. The V and J ends lost 1 base and 4 bases respectively, with 11 bases between them. The CDR3 sequence is 15 residues long. Germline CDR1 SEHNR, CDR2 FQNEAQ (reference sequence). For the CDR3, the DNA is TGTGCCAGCAGCTTAGGAGGCTCTAGGTACAATGAGCAGTTCTTC. This encodes CASSLGGSRYNEQFF.

This clone has just one count. The chain couples TRBV6-5 to TRBJ1-6; D remains unclear. Trimming took 0 bases from V and 0 from J, leaving 3 bases between them. Germline V gives CDR1 MNHEY, CDR2 SVGAGI. The CDR3 extends over 15 amino acids. CDR3 sequence: CASSYSRSYNSPLHF. CDR3 bases: TGTGCCAGCAGTTACTCCCGCTCCTATAATTCACCCCTCCACTTT.

This clone was found once. The chain has TRBV13 and TRBJ2-3; 9 bases align to TRBD2. The germline V gene encodes CDR1 PRHDT and CDR2 FYEKMQ (reference sequence). The CDR3 extends over 15 amino acids. V was pared by 5 bases and J by 2 bases, with 5 bases of the junction left unmatched. The CDR3 spells CASSGERGDTDTQYF. In DNA, the CDR3 is TGTGCCAGCAGCGGGGAGCGGGGGGACACAGATACGCAGTATTTT.

V usage is TRBV28 and J usage is TRBJ2-7; the D is unclear. The V end was cut by 0 bases, the J end by 7 bases, with 4 bases between. The germline V gene encodes CDR1 MDHEN and CDR2 SYDVKM. The length of the CDR3 is 11 residues. The CDR3 DNA reads as TGTGCCAGCAGTTTATGGGAGGAGCAGTACTTC. Translating it yields CASSLWEEQYF.

V usage is TRBV21-1 and J usage is TRBJ1-5; TRBD1 was called by the table and not checked on the DNA. TRBV21-1 is a documented pseudogene. This CDR3 is 16 amino acids long. The CDR3 loop is CASSTQGGPGEQPQHF. DNA for the CDR3: TGTGCCAGCAGCACTCAAGGTGGACCAGGGGAACAGCCCCAGCATTTT.

The chain combines TRBV2 with TRBJ1-5; 8 positions agree with TRBD1. V gave up 6 bases and J gave up 4 bases; unmatched junction bases: 8. Germline CDR1 reads SNHLY; CDR2 reads FYNNEI. The CDR3 has 15 residues. CDR3 region: CASRPGTGRNQPQHF. CDR3 nucleotide sequence: TGTGCCAGCAGACCCGGGACAGGACGAAATCAGCCCCAGCATTTT.

This sequence joins TRBV5-5 and TRBJ2-1, with 12 nucleotides matching TRBD2. Germline loops: CDR1 SGHKS, CDR2 YYEKEE (reference sequence). The CDR3 length is 16 residues. The J segment lost 1 base and the V segment lost 4 bases, leaving 3 bases of the junction unmatched. The CDR3 loop reads CASSPTSGGSYNEQFF. In DNA form, the CDR3 reads TGTGCCAGCAGCCCGACTAGCGGGGGATCCTACAATGAGCAGTTCTTC.

CDR3 region: CASRPGLAGDNNEQFF. Here the CDR3 DNA reads TGTGCCAGCAGGCCGGGACTAGCGGGGGATAACAATGAGCAGTTCTTC. The gene calls are TRBV28 and TRBJ2-1; 14 positions match TRBD2. Germline V gene sequence: CDR1 MDHEN, CDR2 SYDVKM. The CDR3 runs to 16 residues. V shed 6 bases and J 5 bases; nucleotides not matched to a gene: 6.

The J gene is TRBJ1-6, the V gene TRBV7-9; TRBD1 might be the D (6 bases). The CDR3 spans 15 residues. Germline V gene lookup returns CDR1 SEHNR and CDR2 FQNEAQ (reference sequence). The germline V and J ends were trimmed by 6 bases and 1 base, with 10 bases remaining between them. In DNA, the CDR3 is TGTGCCAGCAGTGGGGGCGCTTCCTATAATTCACCCCTCCACTTT. This gives the protein CASSGGASYNSPLHF.